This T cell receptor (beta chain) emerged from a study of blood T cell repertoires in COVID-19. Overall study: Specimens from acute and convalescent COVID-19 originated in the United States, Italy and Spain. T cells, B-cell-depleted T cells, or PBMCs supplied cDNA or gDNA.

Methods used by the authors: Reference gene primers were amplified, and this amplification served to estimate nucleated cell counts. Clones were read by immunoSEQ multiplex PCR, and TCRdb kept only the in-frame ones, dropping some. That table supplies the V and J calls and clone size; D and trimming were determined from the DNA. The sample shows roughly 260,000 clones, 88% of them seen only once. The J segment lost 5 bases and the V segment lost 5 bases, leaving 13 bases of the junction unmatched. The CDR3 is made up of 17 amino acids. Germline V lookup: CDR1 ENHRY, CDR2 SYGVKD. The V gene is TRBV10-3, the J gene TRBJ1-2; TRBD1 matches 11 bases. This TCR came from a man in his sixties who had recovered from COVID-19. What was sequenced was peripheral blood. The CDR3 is CAISTAGTGGTVYGYTF. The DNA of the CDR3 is TGTGCCATCAGTACTGCCGGGACAGGGGGGACGGTTTATGGCTACACCTTC.